This T cell receptor (beta chain) is from a study of T cell repertoires in cytomegalovirus infection. Study at large: Used in the study were CMV epitopes, some recently identified and HLA-C-restricted, others well-studied and HLA-B-restricted. Signatures in public TCR beta sequences pointed to both CMV infection and matching HLA type. General observations from the study: Totalled public TCR beta family frequency picked out people who carried CMV plus the relevant HLA. The response measured ex vivo was dominated by TCR beta clonotypes (HLA-C-restricted and CMV-specific).

Concerning this clonotype: Its antigen is as yet unknown.

TCRdb re-analysed the reads in MiXCR, keeping a single row per CDR3 protein. This sample has hundreds of thousands of distinct CDR3 sequences, with roughly 30% found just once. V shed 3 bases, J shed 2 bases, and the junction held 2 bases outside the gene matches. Germline CDR1 and CDR2: DFQATT and SNEGSKA (reference sequence). The CDR3 has 13 residues. This chain uses TRBV20-1 with TRBJ2-3; 7 bases map to TRBD2. The starting material was cultured PBMCs, obtained from culture after CMV antigen stimulation. This TCR was sampled from a human donor in good health (CMV status not recorded). Some clones in this sample may be carry-over from other donors' samples. The CDR3: CSASREVTDTQYF. The CDR3 DNA sequence: TGCAGTGCTAGTCGGGAGGTCACAGATACGCAGTATTTT.